The T cell receptor (beta chain) under discussion was sequenced for a study of CD8 T cells in ankylosing spondylitis. Study conclusions and caveats: Eight highly homologous variants formed a TCR beta motif that appeared characteristic of ankylosing spondylitis blood.

A note on this clonotype: Its antigen remains unknown.

A single record per CDR3 protein comes from TCRdb applying MiXCR to the 5' RACE reads. The sample gives about 440,000 distinct CDR3 sequences, over 15% of which show up once; 1% is in the top ten. Germline V gene sequence: CDR1 LGHDT, CDR2 YNNKEL (reference sequence). Losses at the gene ends were 0 bases for V and 1 base for J; bases not matched to a gene: 4. The CDR3 spans 17 residues. V usage is TRBV3-1 and J usage is TRBJ2-5, with 11 nucleotides matching TRBD2. The sequence was collected from a male donor with ankylosing spondylitis. Sequencing used blood, either unsorted or a sorted T cell fraction (not recorded which). CDR3 DNA: TGTGCCAGCAGCCAAGACTCCGGGACTAGCGGCCAAGAGACCCAGTACTTC. Translating gives CASSQDSGTSGQETQYF.